Each of the 17 T cell receptor beta chains below was sequenced from the same sample in a study of T cells in localized non-small cell lung cancer. Sequencing used immunoSEQ multiplex PCR; TCRdb keeps in-frame clones, though not all of them. The table includes about 28,000 clones, approximately 88% detected once. Sequenced here: peripheral blood, sampled before any cancer treatment. The receptors shown here come from a male donor older than 55 with stage I lung adenocarcinoma.

The CDR3 spells CAWSVGSGANVLTF. The CDR3 bases are TGTGCCTGGAGTGTGGGGTCTGGGGCCAACGTCCTGACTTTC. The V call is TRBV30, the J call TRBJ2-6; D is unresolved. Germline assignment: CDR1 GTSNPN and CDR2 SVGIG (reference sequence). CDR3 length: 14 residues. Trimming removed 0 bases from V and 1 base from J, with 4 bases in between.

With regard to this clone: Other DNA sequences from this sample encode an identical CDR3 as well. The chain couples TRBV18 to TRBJ2-7; D might be TRBD1 or TRBD2, each matching 6 bases. The CDR3 is 14 residues long. V was pared by 4 bases and J by 2 bases, with 12 bases between. CDR1 is KGHSH and CDR2 is LQKENI in the germline V gene. CDR3 residues: CASSRGGSTYEQYF. In DNA, the CDR3 is TGTGCCAGCTCACGAGGGGGGTCGACCTACGAGCAGTACTTC.

This chain uses TRBV6-1 with TRBJ2-3; 11 bases are a match to TRBD1. V trimming: 8 bases; J trimming: 2 bases; junction bases outside the gene matches: 6. This CDR3 is built from 15 residues. Germline lookup yields CDR1 MNHNS and CDR2 SASEGT. The CDR3 coding sequence is TGTGCCAGCGCCGGACAGGGGGCCATCACAGATACGCAGTATTTT. This sequence encodes CASAGQGAITDTQYF.

This chain connects TRBV2 to TRBJ1-1; TRBD1 aligns across 8 bases. Looked up from germline, CDR1 is SNHLY and CDR2 is FYNNEI. Germline trimming cut 4 bases from V and 6 bases from J; bases unmatched to any gene: 7. This CDR3 is 14 amino acids long. Written as DNA, the CDR3 is TGTGCCAGCAGTGTTGGGACAGGATGGGCTGAAGCTTTCTTT. It yields the protein CASSVGTGWAEAFF.

This chain links TRBV30 with TRBJ1-2; the D is unclear. CDR1 is GTSNPN, CDR2 SVGIG, per germline (reference sequence). The CDR3 has 13 residues. Trimming pared 2 bases from V and 7 bases from J, leaving 14 bases between. CDR3 loop: CAWSKSAVSGYTF. Here the CDR3 DNA reads TGTGCCTGGAGTAAGTCGGCCGTTAGTGGCTACACCTTC.

This clone has only one observation. The chain is built from TRBV5-4 and TRBJ1-1; 7 positions match TRBD1. The CDR3 totals 14 residues. V was pared by 0 bases and J by 5 bases, with 4 bases of the junction left unmatched. The V gene's germline CDR1 is SGHNT and CDR2 YYREEE (reference sequence). The CDR3 loop reads CASSLAKGATEAFF. The CDR3 DNA is TGTGCCAGCAGCTTGGCCAAGGGGGCAACTGAAGCTTTCTTT.

V is TRBV5-1 and J is TRBJ2-7; TRBD2 matches 8 bases. This CDR3 spans 14 amino acids. The V gene's germline CDR1 is SGHRS and CDR2 YFSETQ. V lost 0 bases and J lost 7; bases outside the gene matches: 6. The CDR3 spells CASSLGQRGREQYF. CDR3 nucleotides: TGCGCCAGCAGCTTGGGGCAGCGGGGGCGAGAGCAGTACTTC.

This chain connects TRBV11-3 to TRBJ2-1; TRBD1 matches 7 bases. This CDR3 region has 13 residues. Germline V gives CDR1 SGHNT, CDR2 YENEEA. The junction had 2 bases not matched to a gene; V was cut back by 5 bases and J by 4 bases. CDR3 DNA sequence: TGTGCCAGCAGCCCAGGGGGATACAATGAGCAGTTCTTC. Encoded protein: CASSPGGYNEQFF. Full variable domain (missing parts from reference TRBV11-3 and TRBJ2-1): EAGVVQSPRYKIIEKKQPVAFWCNPISGHNTLYWYLQNLGQGPELLIRYENEEAVDDSQLPKDRFSAERLKGVDSTLKIQPAELGDSAVYLCASSPGGYNEQFFGPGTRLTVL.

The chain couples TRBV28 to TRBJ2-2; D is unclear. Germline CDR1 is MDHEN and CDR2 is SYDVKM. The CDR3 is made up of 15 amino acids. The V gene lost 11 bases and the J gene lost 4 bases, with 20 bases spanning the gap. CDR3 in DNA: TGTGCCGGCTCAGACCAGTCACGGAGCACCGGGGAGCTGTTTTTT. Translating it yields CAGSDQSRSTGELFF.

In regard to this clone: The DNA is left out, because the CDR3 cannot be placed on it with certainty; the CDR3 is given as TCRdb lists it. This sequence joins TRBV21-1 and TRBJ2-3; the tabulated D call, TRBD2, remains unverified against the DNA. TRBV21-1 is classified as a pseudogene. The CDR3 totals 15 residues, both ends included. The CDR3 here is CASSKFGGGTDTQYF.

By its share, this clone is medium-sized. The chain combines TRBV6-1 with TRBJ2-5; TRBD1 agrees at 7 bases. The germline V gene encodes CDR1 MNHNS and CDR2 SASEGT. Losses at the gene ends were 7 bases for V and 5 bases for J; bases not matched to a gene: 7. This CDR3 region has 13 residues. The CDR3 DNA sequence: TGTGCCAGCACCCTGACAGGGATGGAGACCCAGTACTTC. It is translated as CASTLTGMETQYF.

The chain links TRBV4-3 to TRBJ1-2, with a weak D call TRBD1 (5 bases). With 6 bases removed from V and 5 bases from J, the gap between germline ends came to 13 bases. This CDR3 region has 13 residues. The germline V gene encodes CDR1 LGHNA and CDR2 YSLEER. For the CDR3, the DNA is TGCGCCAGCAGAAAGGACGGACAATATGGCTACACCTTC. Translating it yields CASRKDGQYGYTF.

This rearrangement joins TRBV21-1 to TRBJ1-6; the table assigns TRBD1, which was not confirmed against the DNA. TRBV21-1 is labeled a pseudogene. The CDR3 sequence is 15 residues long. CDR3 nucleotide sequence: TGTGCCAGCAGCAAAGGGGGACAGGGGAATTCACCCCTCCACTTT. Residues: CASSKGGQGNSPLHF.

The genes are TRBV10-1 and TRBJ2-2; the match to TRBD1 covers 8 bases. From germline, CDR1 is WNHNN and CDR2 SYGVQD (reference sequence). J gave up 0 bases and V 5 bases, and 2 bases lay outside the gene matches. This CDR3 is built from 15 residues. CDR3 amino acids: CASSSGQANTGELFF. The CDR3 nucleotides read TGCGCCAGCAGTTCGGGACAGGCGAACACCGGGGAGCTGTTTTTT.

The chain has TRBV30 and TRBJ1-2; TRBD1 matches 8 bases. In germline, CDR1 is GTSNPN, CDR2 SVGIG (reference sequence). Unmatched junction bases numbered 7, after V lost 1 base and J lost 6 bases. The length of the CDR3 is 14 residues. CDR3 DNA: TGTGCCTGGAGTGGACAGGGGATGGTGGATGGCTACACCTTC. Translated, it gives CAWSGQGMVDGYTF.

The chain joins TRBV11-2 to TRBJ2-1; no reliable D call. V was trimmed by 6 bases and J by 5 bases, leaving 11 bases between them. This CDR3 has 13 amino acids. Germline-derived CDR1 and CDR2 are SGHAT and FQNNGV. CDR3 sequence (DNA): TGTGCCAGCAGTTTATCCTTAGACAATGAGCAGTTCTTC. This codes for CASSLSLDNEQFF.

This chain connects TRBV29-1 to TRBJ2-4; D gene ambiguous. V lost 4 bases, J lost 6 bases, and 16 bases lay in between. This CDR3 region has 14 residues. CDR1 is SQVTM and CDR2 is ANQGSEA in the germline V gene. The CDR3 region has the DNA TGCAGCGTTGTTCCAAATCTGGATGTAAACATTCAGTACTTC. It specifies CSVVPNLDVNIQYF. Full variable domain (remainder filled in from reference TRBV29-1 and TRBJ2-4): SAVISQKPSRDICQRGTSLTIQCQVDSQVTMMFWYRQQPGQSLTLIATANQGSEATYESGFVIDKFPISRPNLTFSTLTVSNMSPEDSSIYLCSVVPNLDVNIQYFGAGTRLSVL.